This T cell receptor (beta chain) came from a study of cytomegalovirus exposure and HLA in healthy donors. Regarding this clone: What it binds is not known.

Primers included in the PCR were 60 Vbeta and 13 Jbeta primers. The data were produced by immunoSEQ multiplex PCR, yet TCRdb's version contains in-frame clones alone and is incomplete. The data contain fewer than 120,000 clones, approximately 79% of them singletons. Germline V gene lookup returns CDR1 LGHNA and CDR2 YSLEER. V was trimmed by 4 bases and J by 0 bases, leaving 11 bases between them. This CDR3 spans 15 amino acids. Findings and caveats of the study: TCR beta V- and J-gene trimming was later associated with a missense DCLRE1C variant. Another analysis was done later, and it associated 16,951 TCR beta sequences with HLA alleles at 0.05 false discovery rate.

The chain has TRBV4-3 and TRBJ2-3; the D gene is possibly TRBD2 (6 bases). The sequenced sample was PBMCs. This receptor was obtained from a man aged 25-40 years in good health and CMV-seropositive. CDR3 sequence (DNA): TGCGCCAGCAGCCTGAGCGGGTTGAGCACAGATACGCAGTATTTT. This sequence encodes CASSLSGLSTDTQYF.